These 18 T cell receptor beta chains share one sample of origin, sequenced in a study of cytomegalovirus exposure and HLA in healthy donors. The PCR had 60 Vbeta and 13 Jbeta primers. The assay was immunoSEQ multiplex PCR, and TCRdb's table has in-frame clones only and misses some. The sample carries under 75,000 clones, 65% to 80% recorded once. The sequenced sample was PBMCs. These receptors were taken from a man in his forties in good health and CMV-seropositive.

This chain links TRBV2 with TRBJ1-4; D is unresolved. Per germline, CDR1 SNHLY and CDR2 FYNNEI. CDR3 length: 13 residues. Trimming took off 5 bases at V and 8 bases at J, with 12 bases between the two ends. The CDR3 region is CASSFRVGEKLFF. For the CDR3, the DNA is TGTGCCAGCAGTTTTCGGGTCGGGGAAAAACTGTTTTTT.

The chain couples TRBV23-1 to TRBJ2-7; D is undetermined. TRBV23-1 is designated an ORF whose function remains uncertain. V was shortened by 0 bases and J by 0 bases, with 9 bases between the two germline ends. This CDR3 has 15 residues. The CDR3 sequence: CASSQSAYYSYEQYF. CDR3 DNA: TGCGCCAGCAGTCAATCCGCATACTACTCCTACGAGCAGTACTTC.

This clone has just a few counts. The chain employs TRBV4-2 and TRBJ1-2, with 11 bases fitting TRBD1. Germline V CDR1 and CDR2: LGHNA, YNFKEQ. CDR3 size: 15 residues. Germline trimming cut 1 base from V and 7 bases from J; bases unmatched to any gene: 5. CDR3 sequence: CASSQGTGGPSGYTF. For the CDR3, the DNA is TGTGCCAGCAGCCAAGGGACAGGGGGCCCCTCTGGCTACACCTTC.

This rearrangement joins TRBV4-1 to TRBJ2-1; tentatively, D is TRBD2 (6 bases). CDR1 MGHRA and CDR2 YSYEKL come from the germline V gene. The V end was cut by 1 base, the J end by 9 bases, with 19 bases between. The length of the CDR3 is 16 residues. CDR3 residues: CASSQVAGRADGEQFF. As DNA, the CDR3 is TGCGCCAGCAGCCAAGTCGCGGGACGAGCGGACGGTGAGCAGTTCTTC.

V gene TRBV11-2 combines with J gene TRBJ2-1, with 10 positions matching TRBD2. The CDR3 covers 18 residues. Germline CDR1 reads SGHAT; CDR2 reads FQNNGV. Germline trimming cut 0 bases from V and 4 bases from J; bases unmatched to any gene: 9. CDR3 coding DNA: TGTGCCAGCAGCTTAGATTCCCTAGCGGGAGTAGGTTACAATGAGCAGTTCTTC. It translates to CASSLDSLAGVGYNEQFF.

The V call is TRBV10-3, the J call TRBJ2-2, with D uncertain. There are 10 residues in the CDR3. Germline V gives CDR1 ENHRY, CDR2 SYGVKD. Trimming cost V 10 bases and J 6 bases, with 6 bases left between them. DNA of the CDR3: TGTGCCACACGCGCCGGGGAGCTGTTTTTT. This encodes CATRAGELFF.

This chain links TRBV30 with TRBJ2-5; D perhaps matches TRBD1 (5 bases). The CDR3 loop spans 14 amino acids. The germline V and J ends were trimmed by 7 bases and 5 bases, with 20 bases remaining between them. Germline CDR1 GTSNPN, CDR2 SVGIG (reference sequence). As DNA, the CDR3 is TGTGCCTTCAGAAGGGGTGGGTCCGGGGAGACCCAGTACTTC. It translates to CAFRRGGSGETQYF.

The CDR3 region has the DNA TGCAGCGTTGAAAAAACGGATGAGCAGTTCTTC. Translated, it gives CSVEKTDEQFF. The chain has TRBV29-1 and TRBJ2-1, with D unclear. With 2 bases removed from V and 8 bases from J, the gap between germline ends came to 7 bases. The CDR3 totals 11 residues. Germline V CDR1 and CDR2: SQVTM, ANQGSEA.

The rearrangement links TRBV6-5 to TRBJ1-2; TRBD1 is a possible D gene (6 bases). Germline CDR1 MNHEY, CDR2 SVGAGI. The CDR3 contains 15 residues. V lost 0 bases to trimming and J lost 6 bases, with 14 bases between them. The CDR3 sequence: CASSYSGRGSNGYTF. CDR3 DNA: TGTGCCAGCAGTTACTCGGGCAGGGGAAGTAATGGCTACACCTTC.

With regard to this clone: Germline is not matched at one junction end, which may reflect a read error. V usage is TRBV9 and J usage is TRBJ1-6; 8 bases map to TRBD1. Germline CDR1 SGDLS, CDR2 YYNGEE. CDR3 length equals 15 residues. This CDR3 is CAGSGTGGIGSPLHF. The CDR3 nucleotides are TGTGCCGGCAGCGGAACAGGGGGAATAGGGTCACCCCTCCACTTT.

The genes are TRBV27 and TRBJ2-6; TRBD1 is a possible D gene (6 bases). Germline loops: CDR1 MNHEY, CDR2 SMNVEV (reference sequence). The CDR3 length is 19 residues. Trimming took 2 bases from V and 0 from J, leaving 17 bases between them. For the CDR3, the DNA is TGTGCCAGCAGTTTAAGGGCAGGGGCGGTTCGCTCTGGGGCCAACGTCCTGACTTTC. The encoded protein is CASSLRAGAVRSGANVLTF.

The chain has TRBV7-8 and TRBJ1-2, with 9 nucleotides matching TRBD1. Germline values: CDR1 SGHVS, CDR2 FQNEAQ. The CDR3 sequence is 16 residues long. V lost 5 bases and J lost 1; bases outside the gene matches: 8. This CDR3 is CASSNRDREFNYGYTF. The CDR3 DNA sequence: TGTGCCAGCAGCAACCGGGACAGGGAATTTAACTATGGCTACACCTTC.

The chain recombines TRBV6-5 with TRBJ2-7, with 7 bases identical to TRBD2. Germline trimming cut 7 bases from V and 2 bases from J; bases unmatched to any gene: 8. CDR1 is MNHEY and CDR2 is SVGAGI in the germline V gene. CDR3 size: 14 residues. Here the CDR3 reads CASTPAGETYEQYF. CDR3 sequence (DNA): TGTGCCAGCACTCCGGCGGGAGAAACCTACGAGCAGTACTTC.

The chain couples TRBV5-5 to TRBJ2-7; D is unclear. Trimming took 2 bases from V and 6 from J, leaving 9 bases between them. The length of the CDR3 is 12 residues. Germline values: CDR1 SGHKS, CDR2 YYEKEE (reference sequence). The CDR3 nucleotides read TGTGCCAGCAGCTTCCAGGTGGGCGAGCAGTACTTC. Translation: CASSFQVGEQYF.

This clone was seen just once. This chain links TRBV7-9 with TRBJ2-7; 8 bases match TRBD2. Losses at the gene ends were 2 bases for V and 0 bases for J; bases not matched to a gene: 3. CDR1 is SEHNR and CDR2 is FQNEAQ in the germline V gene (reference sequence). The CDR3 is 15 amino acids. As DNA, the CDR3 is TGTGCCAGCAGCTTATCTGCGGGAGGCTCCTACGAGCAGTACTTC. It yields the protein CASSLSAGGSYEQYF.

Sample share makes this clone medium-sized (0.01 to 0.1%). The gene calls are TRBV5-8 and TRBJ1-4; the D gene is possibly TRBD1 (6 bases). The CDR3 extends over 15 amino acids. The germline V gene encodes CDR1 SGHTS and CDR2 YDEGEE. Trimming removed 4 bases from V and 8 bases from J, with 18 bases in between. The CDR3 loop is CASSGGAGFDEKLFF. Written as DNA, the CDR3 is TGTGCCAGCAGCGGGGGGGCCGGGTTCGACGAAAAACTGTTTTTT.

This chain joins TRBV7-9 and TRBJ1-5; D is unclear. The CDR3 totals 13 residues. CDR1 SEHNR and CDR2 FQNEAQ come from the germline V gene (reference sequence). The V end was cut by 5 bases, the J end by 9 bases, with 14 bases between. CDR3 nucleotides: TGTGCCAGCAGCCGGGAGGCGGCCGGGCCCCAGCATTTT. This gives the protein CASSREAAGPQHF.

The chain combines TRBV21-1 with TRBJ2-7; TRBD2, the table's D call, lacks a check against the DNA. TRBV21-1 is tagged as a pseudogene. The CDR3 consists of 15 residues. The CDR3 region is CASTLGRATSYEQYF. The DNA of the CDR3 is TGTGCCAGCACTTTGGGGAGGGCTACCTCCTACGAGCAGTACTTC.